This T cell receptor beta chain stems from a study of T cell responses to AZD1222 COVID-19 vaccine. Study conclusions and caveats: Repertoires in all cases were sampled only once the peak T cell response had passed. White British donors predominated, females outnumbered males, and clonal diversity was possibly underestimated.

The V gene's germline CDR1 is PRHDT and CDR2 FYEKMQ (reference sequence). After removal of 1 base from V and 4 bases from J, the junction contained 3 bases not matched to a gene. There are 16 residues in the CDR3. This clone occurred once. Antigen: not known. The assay was immunoSEQ multiplex PCR, and TCRdb's table has in-frame clones only and misses some. The data show roughly 160,000 clones, 92% seen once. Source: peripheral blood, taken on day 0 of MenACWY control vaccination. The rearrangement uses TRBV13 and TRBJ2-1, with TRBD2 matching 11 bases. The sequence derives from an adult in good health. CDR3 bases: TGTGCCAGCAGCTTAGCCGGACTAGCGGGTTACAATGAGCAGTTCTTC. It is translated as CASSLAGLAGYNEQFF.